A single sample is the source of the 28 T cell receptor beta chains below, sequenced in a study of neoadjuvant anti-PD-1 for oral cavity cancer listed by TCRdb under 2021. The sample's time point, from its label and the paper: after neoadjuvant nivolumab, at surgical resection. Receptor libraries were prepared by the immunoSEQ multiplex PCR assay. Held by TCRdb, this immuneACCESS table contains in-frame sequences only and omits some clones. Under half of the omission traces to an unresolved V gene where checked; the cause of the rest is unknown. The sample table records approximately 15,000 clones; 30% to 45% of these occur just once. The top ten clonotypes cover 30% to 45% of the sample. Sequenced here: tumor tissue, sampled after nivolumab (anti-PD-1) treatment. These TCRs come from a person aged 35-80 years with oral cavity squamous cell carcinoma.

The genes are TRBV6-1 and TRBJ2-3; 13 bases align to TRBD2. CDR3 length: 18 residues. Trimming at V came to 4 bases and at J to 1 base, leaving 8 bases not matched to a gene. Germline CDR1 MNHNS, CDR2 SASEGT. The CDR3: CASSVGLGLAGGTDTQYF. The CDR3, as DNA: TGTGCCAGCAGTGTGGGGTTAGGACTAGCGGGGGGCACAGATACGCAGTATTTT.

The CDR3 DNA is TGTGCCAGCAACAGGCAGGGTCCTAATGAAAAACTGTTTTTT. Translation: CASNRQGPNEKLFF. The V call is TRBV11-2, the J call TRBJ1-4, with D tentatively TRBD1 (5 bases). Germline CDR1 and CDR2: SGHAT and FQNNGV. This CDR3 has 14 residues. Trimming cost V 7 bases and J 3 bases, with 12 bases left between them.

The chain has TRBV11-2 and TRBJ1-1; D is unresolved. The V gene lost 0 bases and the J gene lost 3 bases, with 11 bases spanning the gap. Germline-derived CDR1 and CDR2 are SGHAT and FQNNGV. There are 15 residues in the CDR3. CDR3 amino acids: CASSLDVALDTEAFF. The CDR3 DNA reads TGTGCCAGCAGCTTAGATGTGGCTCTTGACACTGAAGCTTTCTTT.

The chain couples TRBV6-1 to TRBJ2-3; TRBD1 might be the D (6 bases). V was pared by 4 bases and J by 6 bases, with 14 bases between. The CDR3 has 14 amino acids. CDR1 and CDR2 from the germline V gene are MNHNS and SASEGT. DNA of the CDR3: TGTGCCAGCAGTGTCCCAGGGGCCCGGGATACGCAGTATTTT. It translates to CASSVPGARDTQYF.

This clone has just a few counts. The V and J genes are TRBV7-2 and TRBJ2-3; 12 bases line up with TRBD2. V was pared by 2 bases and J by 6 bases, with 6 bases of the junction left unmatched. CDR1 and CDR2 (germline): SGHTA, FQGNSA. The CDR3 consists of 16 residues. As DNA, the CDR3 is TGTGCCAGCAGCTTAAGTCCTAGCGGGGGGGGTGATACGCAGTATTTT. Its translation is CASSLSPSGGGDTQYF.

V is TRBV5-1 and J is TRBJ2-1, with D possibly being TRBD2 (7 bases). The V gene's germline CDR1 is SGHRS and CDR2 YFSETQ. Trimming shortened V by 0 bases and J by 1 base, and 8 bases separated the two germline ends. The CDR3 extends over 15 amino acids. The CDR3 DNA follows: TGCGCCAGCAGCTTGGAGGGGGGGTCCTACAATGAGCAGTTCTTC. Encoded protein: CASSLEGGSYNEQFF.

This chain joins TRBV7-2 and TRBJ1-5; D uncertain. Germline CDR1 reads SGHTA; CDR2 reads FQGNSA. Trimming shortened V by 1 base and J by 6 bases, and 13 bases separated the two germline ends. This CDR3 is 15 amino acids long. CDR3 amino acids: CASSLELRVGQPQHF. The CDR3 DNA is TGTGCCAGCAGCTTAGAGTTAAGGGTCGGTCAGCCCCAGCATTTT.

In this sample, this clone turned up a few times. This chain connects TRBV5-1 to TRBJ1-1; TRBD1 matches at 8 bases. There are 15 residues in the CDR3. Germline CDR1 and CDR2: SGHRS and YFSETQ. V shed 0 bases, J shed 5 bases, and the junction held 6 bases outside the gene matches. The CDR3 DNA follows: TGCGCCAGCAGCTTGGCCAGGGACAGGTGGACTGAAGCTTTCTTT. It translates to CASSLARDRWTEAFF.

The chain joins TRBV4-2 to TRBJ2-1; 15 bases are shared with TRBD2. This CDR3 spans 18 amino acids. The V gene end was trimmed by 4 bases and the J gene end by 7 bases; junction bases not matched to a gene: 11. Per germline, CDR1 LGHNA and CDR2 YNFKEQ. The CDR3 nucleotides are TGTGCCAGCAGCCTCAGGGGAGGGACTAGCGGGGGGTTAAATGAGCAGTTCTTC. Its translation is CASSLRGGTSGGLNEQFF.

The rearrangement links TRBV4-1 to TRBJ2-1; no clear D. CDR3 size: 13 residues. V dropped 4 bases and J dropped 7 bases, with 11 bases sitting between them. From germline, CDR1 is MGHRA and CDR2 YSYEKL. The CDR3 is CASSLEDLNEQFF. The CDR3 DNA follows: TGCGCCAGCAGCCTTGAGGACCTTAATGAGCAGTTCTTC.

The rearrangement joins TRBV28 to TRBJ1-2; TRBD1 aligns across 8 bases. The CDR3 covers 14 residues. V was pared by 7 bases and J by 6 bases, with 10 bases of the junction left unmatched. Germline assignment: CDR1 MDHEN and CDR2 SYDVKM. CDR3: CASTTQGAYHGYTF. The DNA for the CDR3 is TGTGCCAGCACTACCCAGGGGGCTTACCATGGCTACACCTTC.

J is TRBJ1-2 and V is TRBV6-6; D gene ambiguous. Between the trimmed V and J ends, which lost 2 bases and 5 bases, there was a span of 6 bases. Germline CDR1 reads MNHNY; CDR2 reads SVGAGI (reference sequence). The CDR3 runs 12 residues. The CDR3 is CASSYRGYGYTF. DNA of the CDR3: TGTGCCAGCAGTTACCGAGGTTATGGCTACACCTTC.

This clone appeared a few times. The chain couples TRBV9 to TRBJ1-2; the D is unclear. Trimming pared 0 bases from V and 7 bases from J, leaving 10 bases between. CDR1 is SGDLS and CDR2 is YYNGEE in the germline V gene. The CDR3 sequence is 13 residues long. CDR3 sequence reads: CASSVDYSRGYTF. The CDR3 region has the DNA TGTGCCAGCAGCGTAGACTACTCTCGTGGCTACACCTTC.

The chain joins TRBV10-3 to TRBJ1-2; 12 positions match TRBD1. CDR3 length equals 16 residues. Looked up from germline, CDR1 is ENHRY and CDR2 is SYGVKD. Trimming took 3 bases from V and 6 from J; bases not matched to a gene: 8. The CDR3 DNA reads as TGTGCCATCAGTGAACGCCGGGACAGGGGGCAGGATGGCTACACCTTC. Translating it yields CAISERRDRGQDGYTF.

The rearrangement joins TRBV9 to TRBJ1-1; maybe TRBD1 (5 bases). There are 17 residues in the CDR3. V was clipped by 3 bases and J by 4 bases, with 22 bases between them. The germline gives CDR1 SGDLS, CDR2 YYNGEE. CDR3 in amino acids: CASSGPLPGGMSTEAFF. The DNA for the CDR3 is TGTGCCAGCAGCGGCCCTCTCCCGGGGGGGATGAGCACTGAAGCTTTCTTT.

This clone ranks as medium-sized. The rearrangement uses TRBV19 and TRBJ1-1, with a tentative D call TRBD1 (5 bases). The germline CDR1 and CDR2 sequences are LNHDA and SQIVND (reference sequence). Trimming took 5 bases from V and 5 from J, leaving 15 bases between them. The CDR3 consists of 14 residues. CDR3 amino acids: CASSAGTPGTEAFF. CDR3 nucleotides: TGTGCCAGTAGTGCCGGGACCCCTGGAACTGAAGCTTTCTTT.

This chain joins TRBV7-2 and TRBJ2-5; possible D gene TRBD2, 6 bases. This CDR3 contains 17 residues. CDR1 and CDR2 (germline): SGHTA, FQGNSA. The V end lost 1 base, the J end lost 0 bases, and 15 bases lay between the germline ends. The CDR3 loop reads CASSLGPGGGDQETQYF. CDR3 nucleotide sequence: TGTGCCAGCAGCTTAGGGCCCGGAGGAGGGGACCAAGAGACCCAGTACTTC.

This clone was observed a few times. The gene calls are TRBV19 and TRBJ1-1, with 9 nucleotides matching TRBD1. With V trimmed by 4 bases and J by 5 bases, 5 bases remained unmatched. Germline CDR1 is LNHDA and CDR2 is SQIVND (reference sequence). The CDR3 is 14 residues long. CDR3 in DNA: TGTGCCAGTAGTACGCGGACAGGGGTAACTGAAGCTTTCTTT. This encodes CASSTRTGVTEAFF.

This clone was recorded a few times. The V gene is TRBV19, the J gene TRBJ1-2, with TRBD1 matching 7 bases. Germline values: CDR1 LNHDA, CDR2 SQIVND (reference sequence). The CDR3 length is 15 residues. The V and J ends lost 1 base and 3 bases, in that order; junction bases with no gene match: 5. CDR3 sequence (DNA): TGTGCCAGTAGTATAGGGGACAGAGGTCACTATGGCTACACCTTC. Its protein is CASSIGDRGHYGYTF. Filled out from reference TRBV19 and TRBJ1-2, the complete variable domain reads DGGITQSPKYLFRKEGQNVTLSCEQNLNHDAMYWYRQDPGQGLRLIYYSQIVNDFQKGDIAEGYSVSREKKESFPLTVTSAQKNPTAFYLCASSIGDRGHYGYTFGSGTRLTVV.

This clone was observed many times. The chain employs TRBV6-1 and TRBJ1-1; TRBD1 might be the D (5 bases). Germline CDR1 and CDR2: MNHNS and SASEGT. V was trimmed by 5 bases and J by 11 bases, leaving 15 bases between them. This CDR3 contains 12 residues. In nucleotides, the CDR3 is TGTGCCAGCAGTTCCGCGGACAAACGCGCTTTCTTT. This sequence encodes CASSSADKRAFF.

In its sample, this clone was seen a few times. This chain joins TRBV6-6 and TRBJ1-4; D gene unclear. The CDR3 extends over 13 amino acids. Between the trimmed V and J ends, which lost 6 bases and 8 bases, there was a span of 13 bases. Germline V gene sequence: CDR1 MNHNY, CDR2 SVGAGI (reference sequence). The CDR3 nucleotides read TGTGCCAGCAGCCCGGGGAAGCGGGAAAAACTGTTTTTT. This encodes CASSPGKREKLFF.

The chain joins TRBV28 to TRBJ1-2; D possibly corresponds to TRBD1 (6 bases). Trimming cost V 4 bases and J 2 bases, with 8 bases left between them. The CDR3 length is 13 residues. Germline lookup yields CDR1 MDHEN and CDR2 SYDVKM. In nucleotides, the CDR3 is TGTGCCAGCAGTTCACAGGGAAACTATGGCTACACCTTC. Protein product: CASSSQGNYGYTF.

This clone has a count of ten or more. This chain uses TRBV7-9 with TRBJ2-2; 9 bases map to TRBD1. The CDR3 consists of 16 residues. The V segment lost 6 bases and the J segment 5 bases; nucleotides outside the gene matches: 10. Looked up from germline, CDR1 is SEHNR and CDR2 is FQNEAQ (reference sequence). CDR3 nucleotides: TGTGCCAGCAGATCTTCAGGGACAGGGCCTACCGGGGAGCTGTTTTTT. It is translated as CASRSSGTGPTGELFF. Full variable domain (missing parts from reference TRBV7-9 and TRBJ2-2): DTGVSQNPRHKITKRGQNVTFRCDPISEHNRLYWYRQTLGQGPEFLTYFQNEAQLEKSRLLSDRFSAERPKGSFSTLEIQRTEQGDSAMYLCASRSSGTGPTGELFFGEGSRLTVL.

This clone appeared once. The DNA of the CDR3 is TGCGCCAGCAGTGCGGACAGGGGAAGGAATGAGCAGTTCTTC. Its protein is CASSADRGRNEQFF. The chain combines TRBV10-1 with TRBJ2-1; 9 positions match TRBD1. Germline-derived CDR1 and CDR2 are WNHNN and SYGVQD (reference sequence). The CDR3 runs 14 residues. J was trimmed by 7 bases and V by 4 bases; bases with no gene match: 5.

The chain uses TRBV5-1 and TRBJ2-7; 9 bases map to TRBD1. In germline, CDR1 is SGHRS, CDR2 YFSETQ. The CDR3 sequence is 15 residues long. Trimming cost V 3 bases and J 3 bases; bases outside gene matches: 7. For the CDR3, the DNA is TGCGCCAGCAGCTGGGGGACAGGGACTGACTACGAGCAGTACTTC. This gives the protein CASSWGTGTDYEQYF.

This clone occurred a few times. The chain joins TRBV11-2 to TRBJ2-3, with 7 bases aligning to TRBD1. CDR1 is SGHAT and CDR2 is FQNNGV in the germline V gene. Trimming at V came to 3 bases and at J to 2 bases, leaving 5 bases not matched to a gene. The CDR3 contains 15 residues. DNA for the CDR3: TGTGCCAGCAGCTTCGAGGGGGCCCACACAGATACGCAGTATTTT. It is translated as CASSFEGAHTDTQYF.

This clone was seen many times. The rearrangement joins TRBV10-3 to TRBJ1-6, with D perhaps TRBD1 (5 bases). Deletions cut 3 bases from V and 8 bases from J, with 23 bases between. Germline CDR1 and CDR2: ENHRY and SYGVKD. This CDR3 contains 18 residues. The CDR3 DNA sequence: TGTGCCATCAGTGATAGCGGGACCCATGGACTGACTTATTCACCCCTCCACTTT. Encoded protein: CAISDSGTHGLTYSPLHF.

The chain combines TRBV7-9 with TRBJ1-4; D ambiguous. The V and J ends lost 11 bases and 12 bases respectively, with 16 bases between them. The CDR3 runs to 11 residues. The germline V gene has CDR1 SEHNR and CDR2 FQNEAQ (reference sequence). CDR3 sequence reads: CAVRPREELFF. CDR3 DNA sequence: TGTGCCGTCAGACCAAGGGAGGAACTGTTTTTT.